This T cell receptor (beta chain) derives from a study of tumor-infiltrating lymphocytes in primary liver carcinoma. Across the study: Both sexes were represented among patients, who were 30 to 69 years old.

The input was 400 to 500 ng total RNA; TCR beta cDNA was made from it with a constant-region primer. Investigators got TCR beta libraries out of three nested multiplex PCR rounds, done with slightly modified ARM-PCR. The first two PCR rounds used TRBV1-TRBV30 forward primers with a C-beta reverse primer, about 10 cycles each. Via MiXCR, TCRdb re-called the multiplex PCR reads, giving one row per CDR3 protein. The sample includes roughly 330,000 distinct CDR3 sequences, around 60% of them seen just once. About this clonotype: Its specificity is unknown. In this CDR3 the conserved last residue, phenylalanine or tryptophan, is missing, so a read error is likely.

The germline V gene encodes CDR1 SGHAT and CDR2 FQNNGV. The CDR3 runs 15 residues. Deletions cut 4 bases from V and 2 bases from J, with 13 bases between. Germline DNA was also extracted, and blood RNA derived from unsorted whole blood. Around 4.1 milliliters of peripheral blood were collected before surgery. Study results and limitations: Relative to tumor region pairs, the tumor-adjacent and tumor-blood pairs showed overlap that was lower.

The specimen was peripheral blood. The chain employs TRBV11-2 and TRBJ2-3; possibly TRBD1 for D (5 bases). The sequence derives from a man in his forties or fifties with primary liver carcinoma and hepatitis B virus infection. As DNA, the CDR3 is TGTGCCAGCAGCTCAACAGGACAAGCCACAGATACGCAGTATTTA. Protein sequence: CASSSTGQATDTQYL.